The source of this T cell receptor (beta chain) is a study of T cells in Graves' hyperthyroidism and ophthalmopathy. Lactation, pregnancy, other autoimmune disease or uncontrolled infection led to exclusion of patients. At least ten counts were recorded for this clonotype. What it recognizes is unknown. Researchers took RNA transcripts and amplified the TCR beta CDR3 regions from them. First-round RT-PCR targeting the TCR CDR3 was performed with the HTBI primer set. TCRdb itself ran the multiplex PCR reads through MiXCR, one entry per CDR3 protein. The data contain a few hundred thousand distinct CDR3 sequences, just over 45% of them seen just once; the ten biggest clones take up about 8.3%. Study-wide points: Peripheral blood also featured most of the thyroid clonotypes expanded above 0.001.

The specimen sequenced was peripheral blood or thyroid tissue (not recorded which). This TCR was sampled from a woman between 18 and 29 years old with Graves' hyperthyroidism.

CDR3 residues: CASTLGTFGETQYF. As DNA, the CDR3 is TGTGCCAGCACCCTCGGGACTTTCGGAGAGACCCAGTACTTC. The chain joins TRBV9 to TRBJ2-5; maybe TRBD2 (6 bases). Germline assignment: CDR1 SGDLS and CDR2 YYNGEE. Trimming cost V 6 bases and J 4 bases, with 16 bases left between them. This CDR3 has 14 amino acids.